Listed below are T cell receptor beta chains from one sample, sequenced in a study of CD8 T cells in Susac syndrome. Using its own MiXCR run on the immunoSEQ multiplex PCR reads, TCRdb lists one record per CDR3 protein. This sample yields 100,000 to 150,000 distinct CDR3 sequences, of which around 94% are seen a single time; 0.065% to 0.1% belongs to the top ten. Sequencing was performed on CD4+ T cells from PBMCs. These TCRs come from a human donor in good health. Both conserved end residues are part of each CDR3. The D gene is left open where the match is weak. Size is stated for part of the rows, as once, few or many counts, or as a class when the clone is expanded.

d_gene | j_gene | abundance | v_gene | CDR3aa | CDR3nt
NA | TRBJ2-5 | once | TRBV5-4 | CASSWGGGSGETQYF | TGTGCCAGCAGCTGGGGAGGGGGGAGCGGGGAGACCCAGTACTTC
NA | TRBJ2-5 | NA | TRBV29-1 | CSVGQGETQYF | TGCAGCGTTGGGCAGGGAGAGACCCAGTACTTC
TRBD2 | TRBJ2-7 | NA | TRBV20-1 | CSASRLAEHYEQYF | TGCAGTGCTAGCAGACTAGCGGAGCACTACGAGCAGTACTTC
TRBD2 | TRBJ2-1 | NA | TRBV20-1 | CSASLAGWGFF | TGCAGTGCTAGTCTAGCGGGATGGGGGTTCTTC
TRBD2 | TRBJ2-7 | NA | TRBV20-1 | CSAEREGRPYEQYF | TGCAGTGCGGAGCGGGAGGGTAGGCCCTACGAGCAGTACTTC
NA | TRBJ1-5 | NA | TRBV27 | CASRDSRNQPQHF | TGTGCCAGCAGGGACTCCCGGAATCAGCCCCAGCATTTT
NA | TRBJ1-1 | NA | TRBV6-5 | CASSYRGNTEAFF | TGTGCCAGCAGTTACAGAGGGAACACTGAAGCTTTCTTT
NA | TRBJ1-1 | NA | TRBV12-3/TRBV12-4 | CASSSRVNTEAFF | TGTGCCAGCAGTTCAAGGGTGAACACTGAAGCTTTCTTT
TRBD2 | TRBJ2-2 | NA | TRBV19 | CASTSRAGVSGELFF | TGTGCCAGTACCTCTCGAGCGGGAGTGTCCGGGGAGCTGTTTTTT
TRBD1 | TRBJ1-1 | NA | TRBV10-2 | CASSETGGTSEAFF | TGCGCCAGCAGTGAAACAGGGGGCACGTCTGAAGCTTTCTTT
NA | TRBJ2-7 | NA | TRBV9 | CASSVEAGQDEQYF | TGTGCCAGCAGCGTAGAGGCAGGGCAGGACGAGCAGTACTTC
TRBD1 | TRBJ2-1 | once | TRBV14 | CASSLPGQVNYNEQFF | TGTGCCAGCAGTCTCCCGGGACAGGTAAACTACAATGAGCAGTTCTTC
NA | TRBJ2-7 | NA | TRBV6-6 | CASSPDKGGEQYF | TGTGCCAGCAGTCCCGACAAGGGTGGCGAGCAGTACTTC
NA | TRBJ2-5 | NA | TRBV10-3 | CAISLGAREAQYF | TGTGCCATCAGTCTGGGGGCAAGAGAGGCCCAGTACTTC